The 8 T cell receptor beta chains reported below all come from one sample, sequenced in a study of regulatory T cells in long-lasting Graves disease (dated by TCRdb to the early 2020s). The library was prepared using multiplex PCR. These reads were obtained on an Illumina HiSeq 4000. CDR3 regions were amplified by Arm-PCR with iRepertoire HTBI primers to construct TCR beta libraries. TCRdb handled the public reads itself, with Q25 trimming in fastp and clone calling in MiXCR, and kept productive beta chains. Rows with a matching CDR3 protein are joined into one entry that keeps the most common DNA and genes. Counted in this sample were approximately 470,000 distinct CDR3 sequences; about a sixth of them appeared once. 9.5% to 15% of the sample comes from the top ten. Reading the label with the study, this specimen's time point is: newly diagnosed GD, antithyroid drugs for less than 3 months. RNA was extracted from PBMCs in TRIzol for both TCR sequencing and RNA sequencing.

These data also formed part of another study, on T cells in Graves' hyperthyroidism and ophthalmopathy.

Here the sequenced sample was peripheral blood mononuclear cells (PBMCs), taken at new diagnosis, from a patient treated with antithyroid drugs. The receptor source for this set is a middle-aged man with Graves disease. Donor details come from another sample of the same person, matched by shared clones.

This clonotype has ten or more counts. V usage is TRBV5-1 and J usage is TRBJ2-1, with 8 bases identical to TRBD2. CDR1 and CDR2 from the germline V gene are SGHRS and YFSETQ. This CDR3 is 17 amino acids long. The V segment lost 0 bases and the J segment 8 bases; nucleotides outside the gene matches: 13. The CDR3 reads CASSLGPSGSPQHEQFF. DNA for the CDR3: TGCGCCAGCAGCTTGGGGCCTAGCGGGTCCCCCCAGCATGAGCAGTTCTTC.

This clonotype was found many times. The chain carries TRBV20-1 and TRBJ2-1; 8 bases agree with TRBD2. Germline-derived CDR1 and CDR2 are DFQATT and SNEGSKA (reference sequence). Trimming cost V 7 bases and J 9 bases; bases outside gene matches: 8. The CDR3 sequence is 12 residues long. The CDR3 coding sequence is TGCAGTGTGGAGCGGGAGTTCGGTGAGCAGTTCTTC. Protein sequence: CSVEREFGEQFF.

This sequence joins TRBV27 and TRBJ2-7, with D possibly TRBD2 on 6 matching bases. The V gene lost 7 bases and the J gene lost 1 base, with 11 bases spanning the gap. Germline CDR1 MNHEY, CDR2 SMNVEV (reference sequence). This CDR3 region has 13 residues. In nucleotides, the CDR3 is TGTGCCAGCATGACGGGGGATTCCTACGAGCAGTACTTC. It codes for CASMTGDSYEQYF.

The V gene is TRBV29-1, the J gene TRBJ2-2; D is possibly TRBD2 (5 bases). CDR1 is SQVTM, CDR2 ANQGSEA, per germline. CDR3 length: 14 residues. The V end lost 2 bases, the J end lost 4 bases, and 11 bases lay between the germline ends. The CDR3: CSVEFGSRTGELFF. The CDR3 DNA follows: TGCAGCGTTGAATTTGGGAGCCGCACCGGGGAGCTGTTTTTT.

This clonotype was recorded many times. J is TRBJ1-1 and V is TRBV20-1; D is ambiguous. The CDR3 spans 11 residues. Germline CDR1 is DFQATT and CDR2 is SNEGSKA (reference sequence). V dropped 5 bases and J dropped 7 bases, with 11 bases sitting between them. CDR3 loop: CSAYLGNEAFF. As DNA, the CDR3 is TGCAGTGCTTACCTAGGCAATGAAGCTTTCTTT.

This clonotype was seen many times. The CDR3 DNA reads TGCGCCAGCAGCTTCGAGGGGGGCACCGGGGAGCTGTTTTTT. Its translation: CASSFEGGTGELFF. The chain joins TRBV5-1 to TRBJ2-2, with D perhaps being TRBD1 or TRBD2 (6 bases each). V lost 2 bases, J lost 4 bases, and 9 bases lay in between. CDR1 and CDR2 from the germline V gene are SGHRS and YFSETQ. CDR3 length equals 14 residues.

This chain uses TRBV29-1 with TRBJ2-2; 14 nucleotides line up with TRBD2. The CDR3 is made up of 17 amino acids. Germline values: CDR1 SQVTM, CDR2 ANQGSEA. The V gene end was trimmed by 7 bases and the J gene end by 4 bases; junction bases not matched to a gene: 11. CDR3 region: CSGTGTSGRVGTGELFF. In DNA form, the CDR3 reads TGCAGCGGAACCGGGACTAGCGGGAGAGTAGGCACCGGGGAGCTGTTTTTT.

V is TRBV27 and J is TRBJ2-1; the match to TRBD2 covers 12 bases. CDR1 is MNHEY, CDR2 SMNVEV, per germline (reference sequence). With 4 bases clipped from V and 7 bases from J, the junction kept 11 bases outside the gene matches. The CDR3 is made up of 17 amino acids. CDR3 DNA sequence: TGTGCCAGCAGTTGGGAGACTAGCGGGAGCGGGGGTAATGAGCAGTTCTTC. Translation gives CASSWETSGSGGNEQFF.